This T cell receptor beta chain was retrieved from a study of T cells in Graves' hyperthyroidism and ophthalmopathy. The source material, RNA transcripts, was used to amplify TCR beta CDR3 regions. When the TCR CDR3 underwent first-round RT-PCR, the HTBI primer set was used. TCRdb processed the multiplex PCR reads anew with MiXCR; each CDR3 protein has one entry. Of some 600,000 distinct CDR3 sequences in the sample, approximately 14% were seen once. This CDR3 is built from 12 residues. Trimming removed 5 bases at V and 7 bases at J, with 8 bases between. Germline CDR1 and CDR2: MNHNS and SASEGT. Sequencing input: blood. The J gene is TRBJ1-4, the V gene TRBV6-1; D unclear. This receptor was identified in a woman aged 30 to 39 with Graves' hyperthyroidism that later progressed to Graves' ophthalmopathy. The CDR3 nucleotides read TGTGCCAGCAGTCTTCAGGTTGAAAAACTGTTTTTT. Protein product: CASSLQVEKLFF.